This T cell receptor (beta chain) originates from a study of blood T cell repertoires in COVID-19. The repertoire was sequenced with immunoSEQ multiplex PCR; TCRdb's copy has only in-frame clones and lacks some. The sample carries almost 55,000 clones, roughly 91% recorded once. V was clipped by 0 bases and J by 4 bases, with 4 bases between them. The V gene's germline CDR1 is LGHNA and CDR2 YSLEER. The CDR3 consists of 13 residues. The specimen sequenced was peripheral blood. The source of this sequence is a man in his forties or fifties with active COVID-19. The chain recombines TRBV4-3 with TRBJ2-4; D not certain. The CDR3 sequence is CASSQDPKNIQYF. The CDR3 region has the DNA TGCGCCAGCAGCCAAGATCCTAAAAACATTCAGTACTTC.